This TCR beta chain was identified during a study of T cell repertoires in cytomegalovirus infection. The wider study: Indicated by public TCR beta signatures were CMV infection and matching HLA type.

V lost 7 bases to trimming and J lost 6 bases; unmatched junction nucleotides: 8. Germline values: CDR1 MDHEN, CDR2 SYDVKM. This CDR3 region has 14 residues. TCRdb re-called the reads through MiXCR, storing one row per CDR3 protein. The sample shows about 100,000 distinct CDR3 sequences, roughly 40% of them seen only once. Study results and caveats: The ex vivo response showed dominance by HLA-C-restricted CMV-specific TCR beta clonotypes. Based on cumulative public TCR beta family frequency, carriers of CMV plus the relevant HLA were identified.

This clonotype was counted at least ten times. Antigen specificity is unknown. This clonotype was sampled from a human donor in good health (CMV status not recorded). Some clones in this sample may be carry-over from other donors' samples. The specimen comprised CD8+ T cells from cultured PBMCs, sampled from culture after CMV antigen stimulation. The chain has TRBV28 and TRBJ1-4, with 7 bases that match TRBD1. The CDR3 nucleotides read TGTGCCAGCACCCCCGGGACAGTGGATGAAAAACTGTTTTTT. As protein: CASTPGTVDEKLFF.